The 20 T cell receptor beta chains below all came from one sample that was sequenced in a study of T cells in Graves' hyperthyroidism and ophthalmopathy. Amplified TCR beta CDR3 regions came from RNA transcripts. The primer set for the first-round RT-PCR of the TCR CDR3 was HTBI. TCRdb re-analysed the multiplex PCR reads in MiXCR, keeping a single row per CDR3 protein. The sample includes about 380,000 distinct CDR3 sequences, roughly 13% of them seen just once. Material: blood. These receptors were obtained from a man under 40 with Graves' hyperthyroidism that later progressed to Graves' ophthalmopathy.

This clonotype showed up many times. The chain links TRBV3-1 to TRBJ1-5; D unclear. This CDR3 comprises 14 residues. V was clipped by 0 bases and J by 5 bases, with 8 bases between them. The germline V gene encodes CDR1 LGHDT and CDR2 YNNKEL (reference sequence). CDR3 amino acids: CASSQDGGYQPQHF. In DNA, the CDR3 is TGTGCCAGCAGCCAAGACGGTGGATATCAGCCCCAGCATTTT. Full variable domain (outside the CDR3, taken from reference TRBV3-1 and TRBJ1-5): DTAVSQTPKYLVTQMGNDKSIKCEQNLGHDTMYWYKQDSKKFLKIMFSYNNKELIINETVPNRFSPKSPDKAHLNLHINSLELGDSAVYFCASSQDGGYQPQHFGDGTRLSIL.

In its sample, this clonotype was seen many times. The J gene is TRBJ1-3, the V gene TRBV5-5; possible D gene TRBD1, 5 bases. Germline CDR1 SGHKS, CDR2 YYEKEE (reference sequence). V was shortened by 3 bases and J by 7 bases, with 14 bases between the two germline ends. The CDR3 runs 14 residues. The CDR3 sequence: CASSSGDWDNTIYF. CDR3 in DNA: TGTGCCAGCAGCTCTGGGGACTGGGACAACACCATATATTTT. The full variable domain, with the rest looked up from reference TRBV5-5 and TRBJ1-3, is DAGVTQSPTHLIKTRGQQVTLRCSPISGHKSVSWYQQVLGQGPQFIFQYYEKEERGRGNFPDRFSARQFPNYSSELNVNALLLGDSALYLCASSSGDWDNTIYFGEGSWLTVV.

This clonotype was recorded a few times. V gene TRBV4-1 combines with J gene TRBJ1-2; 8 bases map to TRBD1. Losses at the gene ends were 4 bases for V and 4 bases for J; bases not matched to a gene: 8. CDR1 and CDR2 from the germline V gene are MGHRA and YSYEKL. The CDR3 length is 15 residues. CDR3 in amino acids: CASSRGQGPPYGYTF. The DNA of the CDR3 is TGCGCCAGCAGCCGCGGACAGGGACCGCCCTATGGCTACACCTTC.

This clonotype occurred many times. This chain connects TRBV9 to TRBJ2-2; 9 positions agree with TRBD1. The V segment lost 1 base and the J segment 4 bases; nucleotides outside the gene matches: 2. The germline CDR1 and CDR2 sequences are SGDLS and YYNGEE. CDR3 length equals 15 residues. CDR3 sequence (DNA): TGTGCCAGCAGCGTAAGGACAGGGGCCACCGGGGAGCTGTTTTTT. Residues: CASSVRTGATGELFF.

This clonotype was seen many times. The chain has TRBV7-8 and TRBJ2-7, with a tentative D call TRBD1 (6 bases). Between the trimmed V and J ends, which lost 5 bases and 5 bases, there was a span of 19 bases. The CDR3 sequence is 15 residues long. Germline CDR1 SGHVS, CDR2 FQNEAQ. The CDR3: CASSPEGTGLDEQYF. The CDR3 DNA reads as TGTGCCAGCAGCCCAGAGGGTACAGGGCTGGACGAGCAGTACTTC.

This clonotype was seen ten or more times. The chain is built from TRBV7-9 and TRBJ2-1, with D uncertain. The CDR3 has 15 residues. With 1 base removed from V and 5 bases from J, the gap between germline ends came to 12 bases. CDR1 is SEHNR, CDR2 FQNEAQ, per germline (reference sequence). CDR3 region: CASSLVTGLHNEQFF. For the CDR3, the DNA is TGTGCCAGCAGCTTAGTTACGGGCTTACACAATGAGCAGTTCTTC.

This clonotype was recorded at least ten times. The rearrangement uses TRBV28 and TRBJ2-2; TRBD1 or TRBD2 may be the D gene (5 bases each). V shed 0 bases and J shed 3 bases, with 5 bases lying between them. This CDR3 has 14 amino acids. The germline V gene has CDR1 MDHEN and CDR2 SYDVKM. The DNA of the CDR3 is TGTGCCAGCAGTTTATGGGGGGACACCGGGGAGCTGTTTTTT. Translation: CASSLWGDTGELFF.

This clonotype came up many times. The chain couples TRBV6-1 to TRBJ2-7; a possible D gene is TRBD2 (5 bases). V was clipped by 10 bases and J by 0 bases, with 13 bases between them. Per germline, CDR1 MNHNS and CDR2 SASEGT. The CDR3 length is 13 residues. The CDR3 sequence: CATAGESSYEQYF. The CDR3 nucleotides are TGTGCCACCGCCGGGGAGAGCTCCTACGAGCAGTACTTC.

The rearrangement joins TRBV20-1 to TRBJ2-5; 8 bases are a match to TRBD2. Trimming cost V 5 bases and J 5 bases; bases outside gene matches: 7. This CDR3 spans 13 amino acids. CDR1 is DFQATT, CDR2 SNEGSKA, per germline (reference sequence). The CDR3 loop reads CSAAEAGVETQYF. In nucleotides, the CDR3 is TGCAGTGCTGCCGAAGCGGGGGTGGAGACCCAGTACTTC.

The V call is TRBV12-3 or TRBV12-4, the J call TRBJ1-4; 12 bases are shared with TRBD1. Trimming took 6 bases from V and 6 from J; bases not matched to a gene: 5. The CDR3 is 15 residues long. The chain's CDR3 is CASSPGQGADEKLFF. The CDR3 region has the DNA TGTGCCAGCAGCCCGGGACAGGGGGCGGATGAAAAACTGTTTTTT.

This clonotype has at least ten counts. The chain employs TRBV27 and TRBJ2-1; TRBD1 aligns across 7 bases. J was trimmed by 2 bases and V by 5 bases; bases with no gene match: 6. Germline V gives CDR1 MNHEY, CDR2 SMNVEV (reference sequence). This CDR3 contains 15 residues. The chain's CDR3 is CASSTRQGPYNEQFF. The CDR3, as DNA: TGTGCCAGCAGTACCCGACAGGGTCCCTACAATGAGCAGTTCTTC.

The CDR3 DNA follows: TGTGCCAGCAGCTTGGGGGCAGGGGATTCCTACGAGCAGTACTTC. Amino acid sequence: CASSLGAGDSYEQYF. The gene calls are TRBV5-8 and TRBJ2-7; tentatively, D is TRBD1 (6 bases). CDR1 is SGHTS, CDR2 YDEGEE, per germline. Trimming took 0 bases from V and 1 from J, leaving 11 bases between them. The CDR3 has 15 residues.

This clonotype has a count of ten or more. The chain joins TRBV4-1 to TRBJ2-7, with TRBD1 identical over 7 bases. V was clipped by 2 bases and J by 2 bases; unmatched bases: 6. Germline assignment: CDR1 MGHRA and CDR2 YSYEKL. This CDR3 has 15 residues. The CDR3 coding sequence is TGCGCCAGCAGCCAATATGGGACAGACACCTACGAGCAGTACTTC. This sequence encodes CASSQYGTDTYEQYF.

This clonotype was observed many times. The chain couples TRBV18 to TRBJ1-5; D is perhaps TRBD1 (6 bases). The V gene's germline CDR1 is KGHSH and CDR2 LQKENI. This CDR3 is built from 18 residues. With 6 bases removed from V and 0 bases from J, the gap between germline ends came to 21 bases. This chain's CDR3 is CASSRSGTLINSNQPQHF. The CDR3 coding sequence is TGTGCCAGCTCGCGCTCCGGGACACTTATTAATAGCAATCAGCCCCAGCATTTT.

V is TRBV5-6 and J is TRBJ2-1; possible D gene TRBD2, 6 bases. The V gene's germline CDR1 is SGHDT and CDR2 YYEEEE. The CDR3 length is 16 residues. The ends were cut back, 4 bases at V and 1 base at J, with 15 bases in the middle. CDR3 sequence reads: CASSPGTGRSYNEQFF. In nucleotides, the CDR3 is TGTGCCAGCAGCCCCGGGACTGGAAGATCCTACAATGAGCAGTTCTTC. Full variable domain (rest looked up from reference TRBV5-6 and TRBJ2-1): DAGVTQSPTHLIKTRGQQVTLRCSPKSGHDTVSWYQQALGQGPQFIFQYYEEEERQRGNFPDRFSGHQFPNYSSELNVNALLLGDSALYLCASSPGTGRSYNEQFFGPGTRLTVL.

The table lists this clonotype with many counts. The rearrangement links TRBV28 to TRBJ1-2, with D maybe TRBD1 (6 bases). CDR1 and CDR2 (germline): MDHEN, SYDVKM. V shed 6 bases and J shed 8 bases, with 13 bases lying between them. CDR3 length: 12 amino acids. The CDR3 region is CASSYAGDGYTF. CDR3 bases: TGTGCCAGCAGCTACGCAGGGGACGGCTACACCTTC.

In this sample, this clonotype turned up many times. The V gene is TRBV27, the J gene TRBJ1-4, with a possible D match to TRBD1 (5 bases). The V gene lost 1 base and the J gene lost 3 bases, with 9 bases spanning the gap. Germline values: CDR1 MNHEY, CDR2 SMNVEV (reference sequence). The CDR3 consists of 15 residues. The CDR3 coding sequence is TGTGCCAGCAGTTTATTTCAAGGGGCTAATGAAAAACTGTTTTTT. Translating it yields CASSLFQGANEKLFF. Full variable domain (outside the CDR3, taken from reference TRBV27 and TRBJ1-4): EAQVTQNPRYLITVTGKKLTVTCSQNMNHEYMSWYRQDPGLGLRQIYYSMNVEVTDKGDVPEGYKVSRKEKRNFPLILESPSPNQTSLYFCASSLFQGANEKLFFGSGTQLSVL.

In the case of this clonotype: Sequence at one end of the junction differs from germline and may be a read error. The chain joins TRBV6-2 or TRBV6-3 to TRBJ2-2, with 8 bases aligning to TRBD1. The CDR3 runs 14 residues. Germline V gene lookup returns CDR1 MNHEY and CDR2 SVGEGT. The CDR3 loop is CASTLTGATGQLFF. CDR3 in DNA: TGTGCCAGCACCCTGACAGGGGCCACCGGGCAGCTGTTTTTT.

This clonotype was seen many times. The DNA for the CDR3 is TGTGCCAGCAGTGAGGCCATCTCCTACGAGCAGTACTTC. It translates to CASSEAISYEQYF. This chain uses TRBV2 with TRBJ2-7, with D uncertain. The germline V gene has CDR1 SNHLY and CDR2 FYNNEI. This CDR3 has 13 amino acids. The V and J ends lost 3 bases and 0 bases respectively, with 6 bases between them.

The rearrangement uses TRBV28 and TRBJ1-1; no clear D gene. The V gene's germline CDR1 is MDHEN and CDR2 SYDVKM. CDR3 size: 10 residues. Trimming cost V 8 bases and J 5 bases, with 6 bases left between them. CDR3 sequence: CASVRTEAFF. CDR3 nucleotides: TGTGCCAGCGTGAGGACTGAAGCTTTCTTT. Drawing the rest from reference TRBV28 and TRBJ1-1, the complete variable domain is DVKVTQSSRYLVKRTGEKVFLECVQDMDHENMFWYRQDPGLGLRLIYFSYDVKMKEKGDIPEGYSVSREKKERFSLILESASTNQTSMYLCASVRTEAFFGQGTRLTVV.